Following are 16 T cell receptor beta chains from one sample sequenced in a study of CD8 T cells in ankylosing spondylitis. TCRdb itself ran the 5' RACE reads through MiXCR, one entry per CDR3 protein. The top ten hold 3.5% to 4.5% of the sample, which has about 250,000 distinct CDR3 sequences, roughly 32% seen once. Sequencing was carried out using blood, either unsorted or a sorted T cell fraction (not recorded which). These receptors came from a male donor with ankylosing spondylitis or in good health (not recorded which).

The chain recombines TRBV29-1 with TRBJ2-1; no clear D gene. CDR3 length: 15 amino acids. Trimming stripped 4 bases from V and 4 bases from J, with 17 bases between. Germline V lookup: CDR1 SQVTM, CDR2 ANQGSEA. CDR3 loop: CSVVPPPLTYNEQFF. CDR3 nucleotides: TGCAGCGTTGTCCCCCCCCCGCTAACTTACAATGAGCAGTTCTTC.

V gene TRBV5-1 combines with J gene TRBJ2-7; D possibly corresponds to TRBD1 (5 bases). The CDR3 is 13 amino acids. Trimming cost V 0 bases and J 7 bases, with 11 bases left between them. Germline V gene lookup returns CDR1 SGHRS and CDR2 YFSETQ. CDR3 protein: CASSLVKTDEQYF. The CDR3 DNA is TGCGCCAGCAGCTTGGTGAAGACAGATGAGCAGTACTTC.

The chain joins TRBV12-3 or TRBV12-4 to TRBJ2-5; 7 nucleotides agree with TRBD1. This CDR3 has 14 residues. Trimming took 7 bases from V and 4 from J; bases not matched to a gene: 9. CDR3 amino acids: CASKLTGAAETQYF. CDR3 bases: TGTGCCAGCAAGCTTACAGGGGCAGCAGAGACCCAGTACTTC.

The CDR3 DNA follows: TGCAGTGCACCCCCAACAGGGTTTGACGCCTACGAGCAGTACTTC. Protein sequence: CSAPPTGFDAYEQYF. The J gene is TRBJ2-7, the V gene TRBV20-1, with D perhaps TRBD1 (6 bases). Germline lookup yields CDR1 DFQATT and CDR2 SNEGSKA (reference sequence). This CDR3 is built from 15 residues. V was trimmed by 6 bases and J by 2 bases, leaving 20 bases between them.

Only a few counts were recorded for this clonotype. This sequence joins TRBV10-3 and TRBJ2-5; D call uncertain. The CDR3 runs to 13 residues. Germline lookup yields CDR1 ENHRY and CDR2 SYGVKD. V lost 6 bases and J 2 bases, leaving 10 bases between the germline ends. CDR3 loop: CAISPDLQETQYF. CDR3 nucleotide sequence: TGTGCCATCAGCCCTGACTTGCAAGAGACCCAGTACTTC.

The gene calls are TRBV7-2 and TRBJ2-1, with D uncertain. This CDR3 comprises 12 residues. Trimming pared 2 bases from V and 7 bases from J, leaving 6 bases between. Germline V gene lookup returns CDR1 SGHTA and CDR2 FQGNSA. The CDR3 DNA sequence: TGTGCCAGCAGCTTATCCAAAAATGAGCAGTTCTTC. Translation gives CASSLSKNEQFF. The full variable domain, its missing parts supplied by reference TRBV7-2 and TRBJ2-1, is GAGVSQSPSNKVTEKGKDVELRCDPISGHTALYWYRQSLGQGLEFLIYFQGNSAPDKSGLPSDRFSAERTGGSVSTLTIQRTQQEDSAVYLCASSLSKNEQFFGPGTRLTVL.

This clonotype was picked up a small number of times. The chain recombines TRBV20-1 with TRBJ1-5, with 7 bases identical to TRBD1. This CDR3 spans 13 amino acids. Per the germline V gene, CDR1 is DFQATT and CDR2 is SNEGSKA (reference sequence). V shed 6 bases and J 5 bases; nucleotides not matched to a gene: 7. Written as DNA, the CDR3 is TGCAGTGCCATAATCAGGGGGGATCAGCCCCAGCATTTT. Its translation is CSAIIRGDQPQHF.

J is TRBJ2-1 and V is TRBV20-1; the D gene could be TRBD1 or TRBD2 (6 bases each). The germline gives CDR1 DFQATT, CDR2 SNEGSKA (reference sequence). This CDR3 contains 18 residues. V was trimmed by 3 bases and J by 0 bases, leaving 21 bases between them. The CDR3 nucleotides read TGCAGTGCTAGGGGGGGCCGCCGAAGGGGGGTCTCCTACAATGAGCAGTTCTTC. Translated, it gives CSARGGRRRGVSYNEQFF.

The DNA for the CDR3 is TGTGCCAGCAGCTTCGACGCCGGGACCAGAGAGACCCAGTACTTC. It is translated as CASSFDAGTRETQYF. The chain combines TRBV12-3 or TRBV12-4 with TRBJ2-5, with D perhaps being TRBD1 or TRBD2 (5 bases each). V was pared by 6 bases and J by 4 bases, with 18 bases between. The CDR3 is 15 residues long.

This clonotype has just a few counts. J is TRBJ2-2 and V is TRBV7-9, with no clear D. The V gene lost 0 bases and the J gene lost 3 bases, with 8 bases spanning the gap. This CDR3 spans 15 amino acids. CDR1 is SEHNR and CDR2 is FQNEAQ in the germline V gene (reference sequence). CDR3: CASSLAPADTGELFF. The CDR3 bases are TGTGCCAGCAGCTTAGCTCCTGCCGACACCGGGGAGCTGTTTTTT.

The V and J genes are TRBV20-1 and TRBJ2-7, with D uncertain. Trimming took off 1 base at V and 3 bases at J, with 13 bases between the two ends. Germline values: CDR1 DFQATT, CDR2 SNEGSKA (reference sequence). The CDR3 runs 14 residues. The CDR3 bases are TGCAGTGCTAGAGCCCCCACAGCAGTCTACGAGCAGTACTTC. It is translated as CSARAPTAVYEQYF.

CDR3 protein: CASSPRDRFEQYF. The CDR3 coding sequence is TGTGCCAGCAGCCCCCGCGACAGGTTTGAGCAGTACTTC. J is TRBJ2-7 and V is TRBV12-3 or TRBV12-4, with D maybe TRBD1 (6 bases). CDR3 length: 13 residues. V shed 6 bases and J shed 7 bases, with 16 bases lying between them.

The gene calls are TRBV20-1 and TRBJ1-5, with TRBD1 as a possible D gene (5 bases). The germline V and J ends were trimmed by 3 bases and 3 bases, with 6 bases remaining between them. The length of the CDR3 is 12 residues. The V gene's germline CDR1 is DFQATT and CDR2 SNEGSKA (reference sequence). As DNA, the CDR3 is TGCAGTGCTAGGGACACCAATCAGCCCCAGCATTTT. It encodes CSARDTNQPQHF.

This rearrangement joins TRBV7-2 to TRBJ2-5; maybe TRBD1 (5 bases). The CDR3 is made up of 14 amino acids. Trimming left V 2 bases short and J 5 bases short, with 12 bases between. Germline V gene lookup returns CDR1 SGHTA and CDR2 FQGNSA. The CDR3 sequence is CASSLWAGSETQYF. CDR3 DNA sequence: TGTGCCAGCAGCTTATGGGCAGGGTCCGAGACCCAGTACTTC.

This clonotype occurred a few times. Germline and junction disagree at one end, which may indicate a read error. The chain is built from TRBV29-1 and TRBJ1-1; 8 bases map to TRBD1. Germline CDR1 reads SQVTM; CDR2 reads ANQGSEA. The CDR3 extends over 12 amino acids. The CDR3 here is CSVRTGNAEAFF. The CDR3 DNA follows: TGCAGCGTACGGACAGGGAACGCTGAAGCTTTCTTT.

The gene calls are TRBV5-1 and TRBJ2-1, with 11 bases fitting TRBD2. V was clipped by 4 bases and J by 8 bases; unmatched bases: 11. Germline loops: CDR1 SGHRS, CDR2 YFSETQ. The CDR3 runs 16 residues. Here the CDR3 reads CASSPLAGGAGDEQFF. The CDR3 DNA sequence: TGCGCCAGCAGCCCCTTAGCGGGGGGGGCCGGGGATGAGCAGTTCTTC.